Here is one TCR beta chain with its context. Its target is not known. The data were taken from a study of cytomegalovirus exposure and HLA in healthy donors. The study, taken as a whole, reports: The study put about 180 TCR beta chains on its list as cytomegalovirus-associated. A link between a missense DCLRE1C variant and TCR beta V- and J-gene trimming emerged from a later analysis.

Primers: 60 Vbeta forward and 13 Jbeta reverse. Per the original methods: Unique TCR beta chains numbered roughly 80 million in a later analysis, with around 10 million shared. Sequenced by immunoSEQ multiplex PCR; TCRdb stores in-frame clones only, minus some. V, J and clone size derive from that table, while D and trimming were established from the DNA sequence. The top ten hold 4% of the sample, which has about 100,000 clones, roughly three quarters seen once. Germline V gene data show CDR1 as SGHDT and CDR2 as YYEEEE. The CDR3 has 16 residues. Trimming removed 1 base from V and 6 bases from J, with 17 bases in between.

The rearrangement links TRBV5-6 to TRBJ1-5; D ambiguous. Sequencing was performed on PBMCs. The sequence came from a woman in her forties or fifties in good health and CMV-seropositive. CDR3 DNA: TGTGCCAGCAGCTTGTGGGAAGGAGGGCTGAGTCAGCCCCAGCATTTT. It translates to CASSLWEGGLSQPQHF.